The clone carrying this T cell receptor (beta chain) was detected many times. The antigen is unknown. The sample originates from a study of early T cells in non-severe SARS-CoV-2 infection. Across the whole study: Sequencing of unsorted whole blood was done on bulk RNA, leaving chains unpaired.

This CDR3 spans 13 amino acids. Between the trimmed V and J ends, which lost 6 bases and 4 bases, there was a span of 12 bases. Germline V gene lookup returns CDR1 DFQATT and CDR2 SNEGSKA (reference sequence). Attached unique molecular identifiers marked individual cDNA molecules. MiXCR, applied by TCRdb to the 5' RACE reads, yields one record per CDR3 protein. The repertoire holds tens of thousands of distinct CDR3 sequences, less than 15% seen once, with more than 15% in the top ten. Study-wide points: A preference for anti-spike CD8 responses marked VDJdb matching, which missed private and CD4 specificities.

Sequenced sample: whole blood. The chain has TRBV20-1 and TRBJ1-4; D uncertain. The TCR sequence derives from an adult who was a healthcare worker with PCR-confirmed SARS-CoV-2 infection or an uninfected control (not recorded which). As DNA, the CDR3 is TGCAGTGCCAGACGGAGCTTTAATGAAAAACTGTTTTTT. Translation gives CSARRSFNEKLFF.